A selection of T cell receptor beta chains follows, all from one sample in a study of breast tumors, draining lymph nodes, adjacent tissues. TCRdb reanalysed the multiplex PCR reads using MiXCR and keeps one entry per CDR3 protein. The profile shows fewer than 15,000 distinct CDR3 sequences, over 45% of them singletons. The sequencing input was tumor-adjacent breast tissue. Receptors originate from a female donor with breast cancer. Some clones in this sample may be carry-over from other donors' samples. CDR3s include the opening cysteine and the closing phenylalanine or tryptophan. D genes are given only for firm matches. Where a row states a size, it is once, few, many or the class of an expanded clone; other rows omit it.

d_call clone_size j_call v_call cdr3_aa cdr3_nt
TRBD1 NA TRBJ1-6 TRBV12-3/TRBV12-4 CASSTGTEVSPLHF TGTGCCAGCAGTACCGGGACAGAGGTATCACCCCTCCACTTT
NA many TRBJ1-1 TRBV2 CASRLDAGTEAFF TGTGCCAGCAGACTGGACGCGGGGACTGAAGCTTTCTTT
TRBD2 few TRBJ2-1 TRBV20-1 CSASGTSGRNEQFF TGCAGTGCTTCCGGGACTAGCGGGAGGAATGAGCAGTTCTTC
TRBD2 NA TRBJ2-3 TRBV7-2 CASSSGGGQDTQYF TGTGCCAGCAGCAGCGGGGGCGGGCAGGATACGCAGTATTTT
TRBD1 many TRBJ1-4 TRBV10-2 CASSEFTGGERTNEKLFF TGCGCCAGCAGTGAGTTCACAGGGGGCGAGAGAACTAATGAAAAACTGTTTTTT
NA many TRBJ1-5 TRBV6-5 CASSYSQPGGVGNQPQHF TGTGCCAGCAGTTACTCCCAGCCCGGGGGCGTGGGCAATCAGCCCCAGCATTTT
NA medium-sized TRBJ2-7 TRBV7-8 CASSAGNEQYF TGTGCCAGCAGCGCCGGGAACGAGCAGTACTTC
NA NA TRBJ1-1 TRBV6-1 CASSEGGITEAFF TGTGCCAGCAGTGAAGGGGGTATCACTGAAGCTTTCTTT
TRBD1 many TRBJ2-6 TRBV6-5 CASSSGQAGANVLTF TGTGCCAGCAGTTCGGGACAGGCTGGGGCCAACGTCCTGACTTTC
NA NA TRBJ2-3 TRBV7-8 CASSSTDTQYF TGTGCCAGCAGCTCGACCGATACGCAGTATTTT
NA medium-sized TRBJ1-5 TRBV10-2 CASSVNRNQPQHF TGCGCCAGCAGTGTTAACAGGAATCAGCCCCAGCATTTT
NA many TRBJ1-4 TRBV27 CASSLIGREKEKLFF TGTGCCAGCAGTTTAATCGGCAGGGAGAAAGAAAAACTGTTTTTT